This T cell receptor beta chain was sequenced in a study of Ad26.COV2.S vaccination and SARS-CoV-2 variants (dated by TCRdb to the early 2020s). At the level of the whole study: Vaccine-arm donors were drawn from COV1001, a multicentre, randomized, double-blind, placebo-controlled phase I-IIa trial of Ad26.COV2.S in healthy adults. Ad26.COV2.S was administered intramuscularly at 5 x 10^10 or 1 x 10^11 viral particles, either as a single shot or as two shots given 56 days apart. Investigators remained blinded to trial group allocation during experiments and outcome assessment. TCRbeta repertoire sequencing was used to assess the specificity and breadth of SARS-CoV-2-reactive T cell receptors after Ad26.COV2.S vaccination. Trial participants were randomized into five groups of five: low-dose or high-dose Ad26.COV2.S given once or twice, or placebo on both occasions. A total of 32 samples were included in the TCR-sequenced set, comprising about 20 Ad26.COV2.S vaccine recipients, 5 placebo recipients and 8 SARS-CoV-2 convalescent individuals.

As regards this clone: Its antigen remains unidentified. Nothing much larger sits one base from this clone, and base qualities are not available.

V is cut by 6 bases and J by 7 bases, and the space between the germline ends is 15 bases. Inclusive of the bounding cysteine and phenylalanine, the CDR3 is 14 residues long. The entry retains the CDR3 DNA only, 42 bases that are in frame from base 1. The germline V gene provides CDR1 WSHSY and CDR2 SAAADI. What the study reported, not specific to this receptor: Spike-specific TCR breadth was higher in Ad26.COV2.S recipients than in placebo recipients (P = 0.0014). Substantial breadth of spike-specific CD8+ and CD4+ T cell responses was reported after vaccination. The authors noted that total T cell responses may have been underestimated by the TCR breadth and depth analyses. Comparing responses between vaccine doses or regimens was not something the study was powered to do. Vaccine and placebo recipients had similar non-spike TCR breadth, a finding consistent with the vaccine containing only spike.

The immunoSEQ Assay was the method used to sequence TCRbeta CDR3 regions. After extraction, genomic DNA underwent amplification by bias-controlled multiplex PCR, followed by high-throughput sequencing. Turning to the authors' computational methods: To quantify the absolute abundance of every unique TCRbeta CDR3 region, sequences were collapsed and filtered. T cell fraction was estimated by normalizing TCRbeta template counts to usable DNA, with usable DNA measured through amplification of reference genes found in all nucleated cells. Repertoire TCRs were annotated as SARS-CoV-2-specific by exact matching of V gene, CDR3 amino acid sequence and J gene to a known reactive TCR set. The reference SARS-CoV-2 TCR set came from MIRA and was filtered for enrichment in COVID-19-positive ImmuneCODE repertoires, removing public or cross-reactive TCRs. Based on the MIRA antigens, annotated TCRs were further analysed at the level of specific ORF or position within ORF. Breadth was defined as the number of annotated unique rearrangements divided by the total number of unique productive rearrangements, and depth was defined as the summed frequency of the annotated unique rearrangements. Two-sided Wilcoxon rank-sum tests were used to compare TCR breadth between groups. TCRdb mirrors the immuneACCESS table, restricted to in-frame sequences. Some clones are absent from its copies; in checked studies, under half trace to an unresolved V gene, and the reason for the others is unknown. D and trimming come from the DNA, and the V and J calls and clone size come from that table. The table for this sample lists around 370,000 clones; 70% to 90% of them were counted only once. The ten largest clonotypes hold roughly 3.3% of the sample.

The sample's treatment or condition label, in plain terms: some 20 received Ad26.COV2.S at low or high dose, single or two shots; about 5 received placebo; per-sample allocation not given. For vaccine and placebo recipients, the sequenced repertoires came from samples collected on day 63 after the first injection. In Cohort 1b, fewer than 30 adults aged 18-55 years were enrolled at a single site in Boston, USA, between 29 July and 7 August 2020. As a vaccine, Ad26.COV2.S was a replication-incompetent adenovirus type 26 vector that expressed a prefusion-stabilized SARS-CoV-2 spike protein derived from the original Wuhan strain.

The TCR was taken from a person aged 18-60 years who received the Ad26.COV2.S COVID-19 vaccine or a placebo. The rearranged segments are TRBV10-2 and TRBJ1-4, with an unclear D gene assignment. The sample here was peripheral blood, taken in a trial of Ad26.COV2.S vaccine versus placebo. The CDR3 region: CASSLQRVGEKLFF. The bases are TGCGCCAGCAGCCTGCAGAGAGTGGGTGAAAAACTGTTTTTT.